This T cell receptor beta chain comes out of a study of cytomegalovirus exposure and HLA in healthy donors. The study, taken as a whole, reports: Earlier analysis yielded a pattern in which most TCR beta V segments were productive about 90% or about 30% of the time. Some segments of the V type, notably TRBV6-2 and TRBV6-3, were excluded as indistinguishable.

Healthy bone marrow donors formed the donor group. PCR primers comprised 60 Vbeta and 13 Jbeta primers. Only in-frame clones appear in the TCRdb table, and some are missing; sequencing was by immunoSEQ multiplex PCR. The table records roughly 63,000 clones, roughly 70% of them present only once. As concerns this clone: Antigen: not known.

The V gene's germline CDR1 is MGHRA and CDR2 YSYEKL. The CDR3 has 15 residues. V gave up 0 bases and J gave up 2 bases, with 10 bases separating them. V gene TRBV4-1 combines with J gene TRBJ1-2; possibly TRBD1 for D (5 bases). The clonotype was recovered from a man aged 50 to 60 in good health and CMV-seropositive. Sample: PBMCs. CDR3 sequence reads: CASSQDSPGNYGYTF. Here the CDR3 DNA reads TGCGCCAGCAGCCAAGATTCCCCAGGGAACTATGGCTACACCTTC.